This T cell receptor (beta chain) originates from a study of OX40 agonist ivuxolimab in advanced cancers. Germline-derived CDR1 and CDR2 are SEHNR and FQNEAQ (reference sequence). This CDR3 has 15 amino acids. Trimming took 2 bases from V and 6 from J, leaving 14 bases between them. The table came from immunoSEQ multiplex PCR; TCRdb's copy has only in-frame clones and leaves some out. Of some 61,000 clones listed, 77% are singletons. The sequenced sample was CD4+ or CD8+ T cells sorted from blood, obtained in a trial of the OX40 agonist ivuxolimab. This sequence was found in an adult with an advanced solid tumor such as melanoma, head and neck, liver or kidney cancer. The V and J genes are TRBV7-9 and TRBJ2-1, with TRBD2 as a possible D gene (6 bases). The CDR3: CASSLRPSVFNEQFF. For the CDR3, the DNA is TGTGCCAGCAGCTTAAGGCCTAGCGTCTTCAATGAGCAGTTCTTC.